This entry lists 32 T cell receptor beta chains sequenced from one sample in a study of T cell repertoires in cytomegalovirus infection (dated 2019 in TCRdb). For sequencing, an Illumina HiSeq 1500 was employed. TCRdb trimmed the raw reads at Q25, called clones with MiXCR and kept productive beta chains. Each CDR3 protein appears once, grouped with its most common genes and DNA. This sample lists approximately 490,000 distinct CDR3 sequences; 11% were detected once. Approximately 10% of the sample goes to the ten largest clones. Sequenced material: PBMCs. The source of these receptors is a human donor in good health (CMV status not recorded). Some clones in this sample may be carry-over from other donors' samples.

The V and J genes are TRBV7-8 and TRBJ2-1; perhaps D is TRBD1 or TRBD2 (6 bases each). Germline V gene data show CDR1 as SGHVS and CDR2 as FQNEAQ. V gave up 5 bases and J gave up 8 bases, with 19 bases separating them. CDR3 length: 15 amino acids. For the CDR3, the DNA is TGTGCCAGCAGCCTGAGGGGGGAGAGGTTCCATGAGCAGTTCTTC. The encoded protein is CASSLRGERFHEQFF.

This clonotype was counted only a few times. This chain uses TRBV29-1 with TRBJ1-2; 7 nucleotides line up with TRBD1. Germline V gene data show CDR1 as SQVTM and CDR2 as ANQGSEA. The CDR3 sequence is 15 residues long. J was trimmed by 8 bases and V by 0 bases; bases with no gene match: 12. The DNA of the CDR3 is TGCAGCGTTGAAGATCTTCAGGGGGAAGCGGGCGGCTACACCTTC. Translated, it gives CSVEDLQGEAGGYTF.

The chain is built from TRBV20-1 and TRBJ2-2; D is unclear. CDR1 and CDR2 from the germline V gene are DFQATT and SNEGSKA (reference sequence). V was clipped by 1 base and J by 8 bases, with 2 bases between them. This CDR3 contains 10 residues. CDR3 nucleotide sequence: TGCAGTGCTAGAGCTGGGGAGCTGTTTTTT. Translated, it gives CSARAGELFF.

Ten or more counts support this clonotype. The chain is built from TRBV7-2 and TRBJ2-1, with 11 bases that match TRBD2. The CDR3 spans 16 residues. Germline CDR1 is SGHTA and CDR2 is FQGNSA. J was trimmed by 3 bases and V by 4 bases; bases with no gene match: 5. DNA for the CDR3: TGTGCCAGCAGCTCTTCGACTAGCGGGGTCTACAATGAGCAGTTCTTC. This codes for CASSSSTSGVYNEQFF.

This clonotype has a count of ten or more. J is TRBJ1-6 and V is TRBV7-6, with 10 bases lining up with TRBD1. The CDR3 has 13 residues. In germline, CDR1 is SGHVS, CDR2 FNYEAQ. The ends lost 1 base at V and 17 bases at J; junction bases unmatched: 5. The CDR3 protein is CASSLERGQGIHF. CDR3 nucleotides: TGTGCCAGCAGCTTAGAGAGGGGACAGGGGATCCACTTT.

This sequence joins TRBV7-9 and TRBJ1-6; D gene unclear. Germline V gene data show CDR1 as SEHNR and CDR2 as FQNEAQ (reference sequence). CDR3 length: 15 amino acids. Trimming shortened V by 0 bases and J by 5 bases, and 8 bases separated the two germline ends. CDR3: CASSLAGRDNSPLHF. The DNA of the CDR3 is TGTGCCAGCAGCTTAGCGGGAAGGGATAATTCACCCCTCCACTTT.

This clonotype was counted at least ten times. The rearrangement links TRBV14 to TRBJ2-1; the D gene is possibly TRBD2 (6 bases). The CDR3 runs to 15 residues. V shed 0 bases and J shed 4 bases, with 10 bases lying between them. Per germline, CDR1 SGHDN and CDR2 FVKESK. In DNA form, the CDR3 reads TGTGCCAGCAGCCAAGATCGCGGGACTTACAATGAGCAGTTCTTC. Protein product: CASSQDRGTYNEQFF.

This clonotype was seen at least ten times. V usage is TRBV10-3 and J usage is TRBJ1-1; 8 nucleotides align to TRBD1. The CDR3 has 16 amino acids. The trim removed 0 bases at V and 1 base at J, leaving 4 bases unmatched. CDR1 is ENHRY, CDR2 SYGVKD, per germline. CDR3 nucleotide sequence: TGTGCCATCAGTGAGTCTCCAGGGGGCACGAACACTGAAGCTTTCTTT. This translates into CAISESPGGTNTEAFF.

This clonotype was observed at least ten times. J is TRBJ2-7 and V is TRBV4-1, with D unresolved. The V gene lost 0 bases and the J gene lost 0 bases, with 6 bases spanning the gap. Germline CDR1 MGHRA, CDR2 YSYEKL. The length of the CDR3 is 14 residues. CDR3 in DNA: TGCGCCAGCAGCCAAGATTTTCTCTCCTACGAGCAGTACTTC. Encoded protein: CASSQDFLSYEQYF.

This clonotype was seen a few times. The chain has TRBV28 and TRBJ2-6, with D uncertain. Germline V gives CDR1 MDHEN, CDR2 SYDVKM. The V gene lost 9 bases and the J gene lost 0 bases, with 6 bases spanning the gap. CDR3 size: 13 residues. CDR3 region: CASYYSGANVLTF. In DNA form, the CDR3 reads TGTGCCAGTTACTACTCTGGGGCCAACGTCCTGACTTTC. Full variable domain (rest looked up from reference TRBV28 and TRBJ2-6): DVKVTQSSRYLVKRTGEKVFLECVQDMDHENMFWYRQDPGLGLRLIYFSYDVKMKEKGDIPEGYSVSREKKERFSLILESASTNQTSMYLCASYYSGANVLTFGAGSRLTVL.

This clonotype appeared many times. V usage is TRBV20-1 and J usage is TRBJ1-2; D remains unclear. The CDR3 is 13 amino acids. The germline V gene has CDR1 DFQATT and CDR2 SNEGSKA (reference sequence). The germline V and J ends were trimmed by 3 bases and 2 bases, with 10 bases remaining between them. CDR3 in amino acids: CSASRGLNYGYTF. CDR3 in DNA: TGCAGTGCTAGTCGCGGGCTCAACTATGGCTACACCTTC.

The rearrangement links TRBV20-1 to TRBJ2-2; D not resolved. Trimming took off 6 bases at V and 3 bases at J, with 5 bases between the two ends. The length of the CDR3 is 11 residues. The germline V gene encodes CDR1 DFQATT and CDR2 SNEGSKA (reference sequence). CDR3 in amino acids: CSAEYTGELFF. CDR3 bases: TGCAGTGCAGAATACACCGGGGAGCTGTTTTTT.

This clonotype came up a few times. The genes are TRBV19 and TRBJ2-7; D perhaps matches TRBD2 (6 bases). V lost 3 bases and J 3 bases, leaving 12 bases between the germline ends. Looked up from germline, CDR1 is LNHDA and CDR2 is SQIVND (reference sequence). The CDR3 totals 14 residues. This CDR3 is CASSILVGGYEQYF. Written as DNA, the CDR3 is TGTGCCAGTAGTATCCTGGTGGGGGGCTACGAGCAGTACTTC.

This clonotype was picked up many times. The chain couples TRBV7-2 to TRBJ1-1; D ambiguous. This CDR3 region has 12 residues. The V end lost 3 bases, the J end lost 3 bases, and 5 bases lay between the germline ends. The germline CDR1 and CDR2 sequences are SGHTA and FQGNSA. The CDR3 spells CASSFLYTEAFF. CDR3 sequence (DNA): TGTGCCAGCAGCTTTTTATACACTGAAGCTTTCTTT.

This clonotype was detected ten times or more. The rearrangement joins TRBV11-2 to TRBJ2-6; 11 bases align to TRBD1. The ends lost 11 bases at V and 1 base at J; junction bases unmatched: 4. This CDR3 spans 15 amino acids. Germline loops: CDR1 SGHAT, CDR2 FQNNGV. CDR3 nucleotides: TGTGCCTCGGACAGGGGGCAATCTGGGGCCAACGTCCTGACTTTC. Encoded protein: CASDRGQSGANVLTF.

This clonotype was found many times. The rearrangement uses TRBV27 and TRBJ2-7, with D perhaps TRBD1 (5 bases). This CDR3 contains 16 residues. Germline V gives CDR1 MNHEY, CDR2 SMNVEV (reference sequence). The V gene lost 2 bases and the J gene lost 0 bases, with 14 bases spanning the gap. The CDR3 is CASSLKGRVGSYEQYF. CDR3 coding DNA: TGTGCCAGCAGTTTAAAGGGCAGGGTGGGCTCCTACGAGCAGTACTTC.

This clonotype has only one observation. The chain carries TRBV7-4 and TRBJ2-2; TRBD2 aligns across 8 bases. The CDR3 contains 15 residues. The V gene end was trimmed by 4 bases and the J gene end by 6 bases; junction bases not matched to a gene: 7. Germline values: CDR1 SGHVT, CDR2 SQSDAQ. The CDR3: CASSSLAEGAGELFF. The CDR3 DNA follows: TGTGCCAGCAGCTCACTAGCGGAAGGGGCCGGGGAGCTGTTTTTT.

Ten or more counts support this clonotype. The chain is built from TRBV28 and TRBJ2-7, with 7 bases lining up with TRBD2. This CDR3 is 14 amino acids long. The germline V gene encodes CDR1 MDHEN and CDR2 SYDVKM. V trimming: 6 bases; J trimming: 3 bases; junction bases outside the gene matches: 8. The CDR3 sequence: CASRSRDYLYEQYF. DNA for the CDR3: TGTGCCAGCAGGTCCCGGGACTACCTCTACGAGCAGTACTTC.

This clonotype was seen a handful of times. The V and J genes are TRBV5-6 and TRBJ1-2, with 8 bases matching TRBD1. Looked up from germline, CDR1 is SGHDT and CDR2 is YYEEEE. The CDR3 consists of 16 residues. The V and J ends lost 0 bases and 8 bases, in that order; junction bases with no gene match: 12. The CDR3 DNA follows: TGTGCCAGCAGCTTGGACTTGACAGGGGCGGCGGAAGGCTACACCTTC. Amino acids: CASSLDLTGAAEGYTF.

This clonotype came up many times. The rearrangement links TRBV7-8 to TRBJ2-2; 8 bases are a match to TRBD2. CDR1 is SGHVS, CDR2 FQNEAQ, per germline. The V and J ends lost 3 bases and 0 bases, in that order; junction bases with no gene match: 0. This CDR3 comprises 15 residues. CDR3 DNA sequence: TGTGCCAGCAGCTTTAGCGGGGCGAACACCGGGGAGCTGTTTTTT. Translated, it gives CASSFSGANTGELFF. The full variable domain, rest sourced from reference TRBV7-8 and TRBJ2-2, is GAGVSQSPRYKVAKRGQDVALRCDPISGHVSLFWYQQALGQGPEFLTYFQNEAQLDKSGLPSDRFFAERPEGSVSTLKIQRTQQEDSAVYLCASSFSGANTGELFFGEGSRLTVL.

This clonotype was seen repeatedly, ten times or more. For the CDR3, the DNA is TGTGCCAGCAGCTTAGTGGGGGCAGTATATAGCAATCAGCCCCAGCATTTT. This codes for CASSLVGAVYSNQPQHF. The chain is built from TRBV7-2 and TRBJ1-5; possibly TRBD1 for D (6 bases). Trimming left V 1 base short and J 0 bases short, with 13 bases between. Germline V gene sequence: CDR1 SGHTA, CDR2 FQGNSA. This CDR3 contains 17 residues.

This clonotype was counted ten times or more. V gene TRBV7-2 combines with J gene TRBJ2-1; possibly TRBD1 for D (6 bases). V lost 5 bases and J 3 bases, leaving 11 bases between the germline ends. Per germline, CDR1 SGHTA and CDR2 FQGNSA. The CDR3 spans 14 residues. The CDR3 DNA reads TGTGCCAGCAGCCCAGGGGCGGTCTACAATGAGCAGTTCTTC. Protein product: CASSPGAVYNEQFF.

This clonotype was detected ten times or more. This chain links TRBV11-1 with TRBJ2-7; 7 positions match TRBD2. Germline V gene sequence: CDR1 SGHAT, CDR2 FQDESV (reference sequence). The CDR3 contains 17 residues. J was trimmed by 0 bases and V by 4 bases; bases with no gene match: 12. The CDR3 here is CASSSGGLLAASYEQYF. CDR3 coding DNA: TGTGCCAGCAGCTCGGGGGGTCTGCTAGCGGCCTCCTACGAGCAGTACTTC.

This clonotype has a handful of counts. The V gene is TRBV15, the J gene TRBJ1-5, with D possibly matching TRBD1 (5 bases). Germline V lookup: CDR1 LNHNV, CDR2 YYDKDF (reference sequence). The CDR3 sequence is 14 residues long. The V end was cut by 4 bases, the J end by 1 base, with 8 bases between. The CDR3 DNA is TGTGCCACCAGCATGGGGCGAAGCAATCAGCCCCAGCATTTT. It is translated as CATSMGRSNQPQHF.

This clonotype came up many times. The chain couples TRBV7-2 to TRBJ2-7; the D call may be TRBD1 or TRBD2 (6 bases each). Germline CDR1 is SGHTA and CDR2 is FQGNSA. The CDR3 sequence is 16 residues long. V lost 4 bases and J 5 bases, leaving 21 bases between the germline ends. This chain's CDR3 is CASSSYGGRGVNEQYF. The DNA for the CDR3 is TGTGCCAGCAGCTCTTATGGGGGGCGCGGCGTCAACGAGCAGTACTTC.

This clonotype was counted between two and nine times. The rearrangement uses TRBV30 and TRBJ2-7; a possible D gene is TRBD2 (7 bases). The CDR3 is made up of 13 amino acids. The ends were cut back, 2 bases at V and 7 bases at J, with 15 bases in the middle. The germline V gene has CDR1 GTSNPN and CDR2 SVGIG (reference sequence). In DNA, the CDR3 is TGTGCCTGGAGTACCGGCGGGGGCCAAGAGCAGTACTTC. This gives the protein CAWSTGGGQEQYF.

This clonotype came up a few times. The genes are TRBV19 and TRBJ2-5, with TRBD2 matching over 10 bases. V lost 4 bases to trimming and J lost 9 bases; unmatched junction nucleotides: 5. Germline-derived CDR1 and CDR2 are LNHDA and SQIVND (reference sequence). This CDR3 has 13 amino acids. CDR3 in amino acids: CASSTLAGESQYF. The CDR3 DNA reads as TGTGCCAGTAGTACGCTAGCGGGGGAATCCCAGTACTTC.

This clonotype was observed at least ten times. The chain carries TRBV6-1 and TRBJ1-6, with D perhaps TRBD1 (5 bases). The CDR3 spans 13 residues. From germline, CDR1 is MNHNS and CDR2 SASEGT. The germline V and J ends were trimmed by 7 bases and 4 bases, with 8 bases remaining between them. CDR3 in amino acids: CASIWGYNSPLHF. The CDR3 DNA is TGTGCCAGCATATGGGGGTATAATTCACCCCTCCACTTT.

This clonotype has ten or more counts. The chain has TRBV7-2 and TRBJ1-4; 9 bases are shared with TRBD1. The V segment lost 5 bases and the J segment 6 bases; nucleotides outside the gene matches: 7. Germline V gives CDR1 SGHTA, CDR2 FQGNSA. CDR3 length equals 15 residues. The CDR3 protein is CASSRQGGRDEKLFF. CDR3 DNA: TGTGCCAGCAGCCGACAGGGGGGTCGGGATGAAAAACTGTTTTTT.

In its sample, this clonotype was seen a few times. This chain joins TRBV3-1 and TRBJ1-5; D uncertain. Germline V gives CDR1 LGHDT, CDR2 YNNKEL (reference sequence). V lost 3 bases, J lost 5 bases, and 14 bases lay in between. CDR3 size: 15 residues. CDR3 DNA: TGTGCCAGCAGCCAGCGCGAAGGGAGGGATCAGCCCCAGCATTTT. This translates into CASSQREGRDQPQHF.

DNA for the CDR3: TGCAGTGCGCAGGACAGGGCGAACACCGGGGAGCTGTTTTTT. Translating it yields CSAQDRANTGELFF. This chain connects TRBV20-1 to TRBJ2-2; 8 nucleotides align to TRBD1. The V segment lost 6 bases and the J segment 0 bases; nucleotides outside the gene matches: 3. The CDR3 consists of 14 residues. The germline gives CDR1 DFQATT, CDR2 SNEGSKA (reference sequence).

This clonotype was counted many times. V and J are TRBV11-3 and TRBJ2-2, with a possible D match to TRBD2 (5 bases). V was pared by 5 bases and J by 8 bases, with 12 bases between. The CDR3 covers 13 residues. Germline V gene lookup returns CDR1 SGHNT and CDR2 YENEEA. The CDR3 protein is CASSTGKAGELFF. Here the CDR3 DNA reads TGTGCCAGCAGCACCGGGAAGGCAGGGGAGCTGTTTTTT.